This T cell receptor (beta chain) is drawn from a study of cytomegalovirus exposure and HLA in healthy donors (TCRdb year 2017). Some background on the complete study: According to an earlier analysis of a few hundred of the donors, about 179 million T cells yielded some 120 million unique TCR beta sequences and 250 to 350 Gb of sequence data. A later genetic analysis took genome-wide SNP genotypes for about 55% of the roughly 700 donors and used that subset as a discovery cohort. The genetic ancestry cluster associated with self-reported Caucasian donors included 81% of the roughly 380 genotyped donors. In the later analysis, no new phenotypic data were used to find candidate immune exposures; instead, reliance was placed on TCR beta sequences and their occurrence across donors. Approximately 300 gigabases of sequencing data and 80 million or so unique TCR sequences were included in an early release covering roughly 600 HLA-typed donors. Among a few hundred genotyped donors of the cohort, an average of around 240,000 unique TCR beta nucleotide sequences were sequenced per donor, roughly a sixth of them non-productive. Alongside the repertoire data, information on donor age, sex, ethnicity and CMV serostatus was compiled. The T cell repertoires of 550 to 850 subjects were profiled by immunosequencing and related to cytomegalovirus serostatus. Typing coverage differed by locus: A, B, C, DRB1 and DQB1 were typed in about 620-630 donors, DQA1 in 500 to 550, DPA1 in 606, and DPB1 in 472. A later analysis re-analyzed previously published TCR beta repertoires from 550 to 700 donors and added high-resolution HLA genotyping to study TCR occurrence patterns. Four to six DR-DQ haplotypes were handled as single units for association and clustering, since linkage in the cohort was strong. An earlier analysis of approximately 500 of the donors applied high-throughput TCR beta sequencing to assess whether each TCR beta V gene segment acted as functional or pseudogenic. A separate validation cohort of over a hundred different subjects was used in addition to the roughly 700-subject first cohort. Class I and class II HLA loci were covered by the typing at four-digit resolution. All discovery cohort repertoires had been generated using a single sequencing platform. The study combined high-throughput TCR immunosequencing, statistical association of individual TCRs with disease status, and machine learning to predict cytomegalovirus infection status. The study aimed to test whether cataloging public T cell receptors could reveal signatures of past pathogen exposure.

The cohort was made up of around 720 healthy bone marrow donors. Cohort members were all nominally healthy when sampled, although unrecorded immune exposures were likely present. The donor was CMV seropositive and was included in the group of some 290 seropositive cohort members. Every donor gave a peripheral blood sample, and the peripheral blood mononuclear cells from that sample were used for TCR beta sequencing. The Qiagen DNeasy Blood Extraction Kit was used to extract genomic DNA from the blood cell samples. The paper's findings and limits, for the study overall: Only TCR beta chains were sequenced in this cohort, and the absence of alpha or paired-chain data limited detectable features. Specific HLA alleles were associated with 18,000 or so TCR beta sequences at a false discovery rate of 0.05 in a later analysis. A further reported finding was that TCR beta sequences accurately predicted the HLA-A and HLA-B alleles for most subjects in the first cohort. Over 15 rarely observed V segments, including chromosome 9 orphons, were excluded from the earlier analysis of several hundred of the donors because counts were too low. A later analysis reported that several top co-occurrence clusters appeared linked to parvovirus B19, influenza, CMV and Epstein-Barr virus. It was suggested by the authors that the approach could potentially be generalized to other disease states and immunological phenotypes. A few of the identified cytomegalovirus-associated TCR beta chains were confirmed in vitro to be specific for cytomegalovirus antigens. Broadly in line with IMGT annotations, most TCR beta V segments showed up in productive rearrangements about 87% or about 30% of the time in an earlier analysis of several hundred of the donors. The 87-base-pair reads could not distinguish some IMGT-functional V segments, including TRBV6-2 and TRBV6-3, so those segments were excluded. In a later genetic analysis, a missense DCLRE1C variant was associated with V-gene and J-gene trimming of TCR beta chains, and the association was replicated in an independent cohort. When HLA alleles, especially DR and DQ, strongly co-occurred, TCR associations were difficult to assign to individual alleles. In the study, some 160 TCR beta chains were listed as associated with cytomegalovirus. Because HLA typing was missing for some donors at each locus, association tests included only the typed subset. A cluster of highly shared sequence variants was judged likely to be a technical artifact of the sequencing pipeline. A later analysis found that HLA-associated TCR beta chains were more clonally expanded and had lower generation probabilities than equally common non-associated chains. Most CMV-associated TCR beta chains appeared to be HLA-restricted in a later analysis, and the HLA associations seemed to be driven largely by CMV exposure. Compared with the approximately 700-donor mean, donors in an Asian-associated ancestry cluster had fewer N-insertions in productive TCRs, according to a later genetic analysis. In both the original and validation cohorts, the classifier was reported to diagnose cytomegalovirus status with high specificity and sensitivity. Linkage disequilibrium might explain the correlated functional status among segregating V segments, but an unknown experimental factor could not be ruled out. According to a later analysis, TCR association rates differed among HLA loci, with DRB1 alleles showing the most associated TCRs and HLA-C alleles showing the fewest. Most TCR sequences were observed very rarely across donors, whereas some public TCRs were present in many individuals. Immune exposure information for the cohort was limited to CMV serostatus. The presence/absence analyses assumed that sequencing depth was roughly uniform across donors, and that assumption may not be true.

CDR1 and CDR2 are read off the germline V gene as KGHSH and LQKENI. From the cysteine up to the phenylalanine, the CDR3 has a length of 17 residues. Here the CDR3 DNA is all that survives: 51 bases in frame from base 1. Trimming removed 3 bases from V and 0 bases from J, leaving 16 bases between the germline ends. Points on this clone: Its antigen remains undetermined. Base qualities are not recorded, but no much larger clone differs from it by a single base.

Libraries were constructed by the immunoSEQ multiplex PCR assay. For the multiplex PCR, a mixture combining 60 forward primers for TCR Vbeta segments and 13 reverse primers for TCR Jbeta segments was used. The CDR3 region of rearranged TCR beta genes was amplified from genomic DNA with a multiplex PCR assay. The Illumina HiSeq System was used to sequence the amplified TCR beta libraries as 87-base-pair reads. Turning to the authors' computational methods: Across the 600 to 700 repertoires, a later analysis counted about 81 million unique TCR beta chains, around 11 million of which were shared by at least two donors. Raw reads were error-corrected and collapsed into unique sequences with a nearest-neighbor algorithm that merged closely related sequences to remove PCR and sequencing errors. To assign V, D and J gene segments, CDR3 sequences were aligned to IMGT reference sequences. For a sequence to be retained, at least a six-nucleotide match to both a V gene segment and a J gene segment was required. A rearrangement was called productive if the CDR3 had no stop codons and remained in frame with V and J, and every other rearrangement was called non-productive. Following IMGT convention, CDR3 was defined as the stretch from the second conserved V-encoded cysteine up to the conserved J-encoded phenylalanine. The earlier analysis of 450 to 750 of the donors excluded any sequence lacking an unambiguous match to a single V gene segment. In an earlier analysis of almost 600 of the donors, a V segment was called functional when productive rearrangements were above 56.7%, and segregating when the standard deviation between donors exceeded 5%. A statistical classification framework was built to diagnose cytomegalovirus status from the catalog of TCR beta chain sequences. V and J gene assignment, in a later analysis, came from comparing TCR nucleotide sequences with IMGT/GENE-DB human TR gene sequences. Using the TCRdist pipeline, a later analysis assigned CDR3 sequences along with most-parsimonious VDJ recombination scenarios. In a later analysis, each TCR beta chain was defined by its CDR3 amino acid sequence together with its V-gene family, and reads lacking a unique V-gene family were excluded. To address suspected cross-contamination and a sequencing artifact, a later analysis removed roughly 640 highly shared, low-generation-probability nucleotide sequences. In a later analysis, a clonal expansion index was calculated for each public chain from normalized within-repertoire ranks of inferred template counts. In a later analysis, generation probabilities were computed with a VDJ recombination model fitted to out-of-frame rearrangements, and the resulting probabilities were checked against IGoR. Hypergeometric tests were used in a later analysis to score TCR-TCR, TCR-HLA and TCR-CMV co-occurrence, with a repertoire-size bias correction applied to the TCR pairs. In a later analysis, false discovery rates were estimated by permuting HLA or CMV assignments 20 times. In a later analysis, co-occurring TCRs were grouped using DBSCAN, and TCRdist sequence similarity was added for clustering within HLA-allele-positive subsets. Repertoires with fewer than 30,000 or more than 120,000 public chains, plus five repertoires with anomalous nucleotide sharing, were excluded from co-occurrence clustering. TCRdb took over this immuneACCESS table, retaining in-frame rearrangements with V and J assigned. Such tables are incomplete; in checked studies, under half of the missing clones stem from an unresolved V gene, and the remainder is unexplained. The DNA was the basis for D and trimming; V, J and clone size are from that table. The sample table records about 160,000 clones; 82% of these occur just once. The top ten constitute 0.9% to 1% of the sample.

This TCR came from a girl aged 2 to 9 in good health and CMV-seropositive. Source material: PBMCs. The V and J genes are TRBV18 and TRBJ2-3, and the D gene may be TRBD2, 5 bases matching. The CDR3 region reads CASSPYPLRTSTDTQYF. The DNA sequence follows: TGTGCCAGCTCACCTTACCCTTTAAGGACTAGCACAGATACGCAGTATTTT.